The present T cell receptor (beta chain) was sequenced within a study of shared clonotypes between healthy human individuals. On sorted subsets, replicate PCRs used 150 to 250 ng DNA, or roughly 30,000 T cell genomes. Only in-frame clones appear in the TCRdb table, and some are missing; sequencing was by immunoSEQ multiplex PCR. The table lists around 1.6 million clones, roughly 98% of them singletons. Sequencing input: naive CD4+ T cells sorted from blood. Noted subset: CD45RA+ positively selected. The receptor comes from a young man in good health.

The CDR3 region has the DNA TGTGCCAGCAGTTTATGGTCTCAGGGGGCTTCAGGGGCCAACGTCCTGACTTTC. This gives the protein CASSLWSQGASGANVLTF. The chain carries TRBV28 and TRBJ2-6, with 8 positions matching TRBD1. J gave up 4 bases and V 0 bases, and 8 bases lay outside the gene matches. The length of the CDR3 is 18 residues. Germline CDR1 MDHEN, CDR2 SYDVKM.